This paragraph reports one TCR beta chain. Germline V CDR1 and CDR2: KGHSH, LQKENI. The CDR3 runs 14 residues. The ends were cut back, 3 bases at V and 4 bases at J, with 13 bases in the middle. This entry is derived from a study of T cell changes during pregnancy in multiple sclerosis. This table comes from immunoSEQ multiplex PCR, and its TCRdb copy is limited to in-frame clones, with some not included. The sample records some 120,000 clones, 90% to 98% being singletons. The sequencing used peripheral blood, collected after pregnancy. The receptor's source is a female donor with multiple sclerosis, enrolled in a pregnancy study. The chain has TRBV18 and TRBJ2-7, with D maybe TRBD2 (6 bases). The CDR3 DNA reads TGTGCCAGCTCACCGCTGGGACTTTCGTACGAGCAGTACTTC. Its protein is CASSPLGLSYEQYF. The whole variable domain, remainder taken from reference TRBV18 and TRBJ2-7, is NAGVMQNPRHLVRRRGQEARLRCSPMKGHSHVYWYRQLPEEGLKFMVYLQKENIIDESGMPKERFSAEFPKEGPSILRIQQVVRGDSAAYFCASSPLGLSYEQYFGPGTRLTVT.